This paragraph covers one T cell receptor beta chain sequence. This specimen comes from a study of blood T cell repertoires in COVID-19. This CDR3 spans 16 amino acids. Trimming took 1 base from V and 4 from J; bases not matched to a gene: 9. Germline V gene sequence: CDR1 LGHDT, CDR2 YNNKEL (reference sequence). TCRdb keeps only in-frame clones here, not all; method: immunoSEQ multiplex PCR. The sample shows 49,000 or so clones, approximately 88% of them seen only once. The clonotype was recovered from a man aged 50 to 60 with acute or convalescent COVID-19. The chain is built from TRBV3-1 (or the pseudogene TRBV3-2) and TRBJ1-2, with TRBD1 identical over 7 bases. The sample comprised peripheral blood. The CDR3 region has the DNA TGTGCCAGCAGCCAAGCCGGACAGGCGAAGCGCTATGGCTACACCTTC. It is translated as CASSQAGQAKRYGYTF.